This passage covers 29 T cell receptor beta chains from one sample sequenced in a study of CXCR3-negative and CXCR3-positive naive CD8 T cells. Overall study findings and caveats: TRB CDR3 hydrophobicity was greater in CXCR3-positive naive cells than in CXCR3-negative naive cells.

Libraries of TRB cDNA were made by 5' RACE and carried UMIs. No DNA is given; TCRdb re-called the 5' RACE reads and lists each CDR3 protein once. This sample contains under 85,000 distinct CDR3 sequences. No antigen has been identified for these receptors. Material: naive CXCR3+ CD8+ T cells from blood. Subset defined: CD45RO-CCR7+CD27+CD95- naive CD8+ T cells expressing CXCR3 (TNR3+). Receptors originate from a human donor in good health. Some clones in this sample may be carry-over from other donors' samples.

The chain employs TRBV12-3 or TRBV12-4 and TRBJ2-5; absent DNA, TCRdb's TRBD1 call cannot be checked. The CDR3 loop spans 14 amino acids. The CDR3 spells CASSGRFAGETQYF.

The chain has TRBV7-3 and TRBJ2-2. This CDR3 region has 12 residues. CDR1 and CDR2 from the germline V gene are SGHTA and FQGTGA. CDR3 region: CASSVNTGELFF.

The V call is TRBV7-9, the J call TRBJ2-3; with no DNA, the TCRdb D assignment of TRBD2 cannot be verified. The CDR3 covers 17 residues. Germline V gives CDR1 SEHNR, CDR2 FQNEAQ (reference sequence). CDR3: CASSLAPSGGGTDTQYF. Based on the CDR3 plus reference TRBV7-9 and TRBJ2-3, the full variable domain is DTGVSQNPRHKITKRGQNVTFRCDPISEHNRLYWYRQTLGQGPEFLTYFQNEAQLEKSRLLSDRFSAERPKGSFSTLEIQRTEQGDSAMYLCASSLAPSGGGTDTQYFGPGTRLTVL.

The gene calls are TRBV27 and TRBJ2-7; TCRdb indicates TRBD1, and absent DNA this call remains unverified. The CDR3 consists of 14 residues. Looked up from germline, CDR1 is MNHEY and CDR2 is SMNVEV (reference sequence). The CDR3 sequence is CASTAGGATYEQYF.

This chain links TRBV29-1 with TRBJ2-3; TCRdb lists TRBD2, though no DNA is available to test this call. CDR1 SQVTM and CDR2 ANQGSEA come from the germline V gene. This CDR3 contains 19 residues. CDR3 in amino acids: CSVGLDGDRALRMRITQYF.

The chain couples TRBV29-1 to TRBJ2-3; absent DNA, TCRdb's TRBD1 call cannot be checked. The length of the CDR3 is 16 residues. The germline V gene encodes CDR1 SQVTM and CDR2 ANQGSEA. CDR3 sequence reads: CSVEDGVGRGADTQYF.

This chain joins TRBV28 and TRBJ2-2; TCRdb indicates TRBD1, and absent DNA this call remains unverified. This CDR3 is 16 amino acids long. Germline V CDR1 and CDR2: MDHEN, SYDVKM. The CDR3 loop is CASSFGDAINTGELFF.

The CDR3 is CASSLGVGAYEQYF. The chain couples TRBV27 to TRBJ2-7; TCRdb outputs TRBD1, but without DNA this stays unchecked. The CDR3 sequence is 14 residues long. Germline CDR1 reads MNHEY; CDR2 reads SMNVEV (reference sequence).

The J gene is TRBJ2-7, the V gene TRBV4-1. CDR3 length equals 13 residues. Germline assignment: CDR1 MGHRA and CDR2 YSYEKL. CDR3 loop: CASGSQLFYEQYF.

The rearrangement links TRBV5-1 to TRBJ2-5; lacking DNA, the TRBD1 call made by TCRdb goes unchecked. The germline CDR1 and CDR2 sequences are SGHRS and YFSETQ. The length of the CDR3 is 15 residues. The CDR3 protein is CASSLTDDPGETQYF.

The V and J genes are TRBV18 and TRBJ1-2; as DNA is missing, the TRBD1 call by TCRdb cannot be tested. The CDR3 has 19 residues. Germline values: CDR1 KGHSH, CDR2 LQKENI. The CDR3 sequence: CASSLGPTGLDYGNYGYTF.

The V and J genes are TRBV5-1 and TRBJ2-7; TCRdb selects TRBD1, and the lack of DNA leaves this call unchecked. The CDR3 is 15 amino acids. Germline CDR1 is SGHRS and CDR2 is YFSETQ. This CDR3 reads CASSLSTGDTYEQYF.

This chain links TRBV4-2 with TRBJ1-1. The CDR3 spans 13 residues. In germline, CDR1 is LGHNA, CDR2 YNFKEQ. CDR3: CASSQPPNTEAFF.

This rearrangement joins TRBV28 to TRBJ2-1. The CDR3 runs to 18 residues. Germline CDR1 is MDHEN and CDR2 is SYDVKM. The CDR3 region is CASSFGYDLAVSYNEQFF.

The gene calls are TRBV6-2 or TRBV6-3 and TRBJ1-1; the TCRdb call, TRBD1, lacks DNA for checking. This CDR3 region has 12 residues. Germline V gene lookup returns CDR1 MNHEY and CDR2 SVGEGT. The CDR3 loop is CASNGGAEGAFF.

The V call is TRBV5-1, the J call TRBJ2-7; TCRdb's D call, TRBD1, is unchecked because there is no DNA. The germline CDR1 and CDR2 sequences are SGHRS and YFSETQ. The CDR3 runs to 14 residues. The CDR3 spells CASTVSGNLYEQYF.

The chain uses TRBV27 and TRBJ1-1. There are 14 residues in the CDR3. Germline CDR1 MNHEY, CDR2 SMNVEV (reference sequence). CDR3 region: CASSSAQSNTEAFF.

This chain uses TRBV14 with TRBJ1-1; TCRdb's D call, TRBD1, is unchecked because there is no DNA. The germline V gene encodes CDR1 SGHDN and CDR2 FVKESK. The CDR3 has 15 residues. Here the CDR3 reads CASSLDRGDGTEAFF.

The chain recombines TRBV12-3 or TRBV12-4 with TRBJ2-1. CDR3 length: 15 amino acids. CDR3 loop: CASSTSPMMGNEQFF.

The chain combines TRBV28 with TRBJ2-1; with no DNA, the TCRdb D assignment of TRBD1 cannot be verified. The CDR3 totals 16 residues. CDR1 and CDR2 from the germline V gene are MDHEN and SYDVKM. CDR3 region: CASKPRGPSSYNEQFF.

The chain combines TRBV10-3 with TRBJ2-3. Germline-derived CDR1 and CDR2 are ENHRY and SYGVKD. The CDR3 is 12 residues long. The CDR3 here is CATLGIEDTQYF.

J is TRBJ2-5 and V is TRBV12-3 or TRBV12-4; TCRdb outputs TRBD1, but without DNA this stays unchecked. The CDR3 totals 13 residues. The CDR3 loop reads CASSPRGQETQYF.

This chain connects TRBV5-1 to TRBJ2-7; the D gene TCRdb calls, TRBD1, cannot be checked with no DNA. This CDR3 comprises 15 residues. Germline CDR1 reads SGHRS; CDR2 reads YFSETQ. The CDR3 here is CASSFPSTGNYEQYF.

V is TRBV12-3 or TRBV12-4 and J is TRBJ1-3; TCRdb's D call of TRBD1 is untestable without DNA. The CDR3 is 15 amino acids. The CDR3 spells CASSFGAVSGNTIYF.

The V gene is TRBV29-1, the J gene TRBJ2-3; the TRBD2 assignment by TCRdb is unverifiable without DNA. Per the germline V gene, CDR1 is SQVTM and CDR2 is ANQGSEA. The CDR3 has 15 amino acids. The CDR3 is CSVSHGSGSADTQYF.

The V call is TRBV15, the J call TRBJ2-3. Germline V gene data show CDR1 as LNHNV and CDR2 as YYDKDF (reference sequence). This CDR3 spans 13 amino acids. The CDR3 loop reads CATSRGIHDTQYF.

The chain employs TRBV5-1 and TRBJ2-1. There are 14 residues in the CDR3. Germline lookup yields CDR1 SGHRS and CDR2 YFSETQ. The CDR3 sequence: CASSLVSETNEQFF.

The chain's CDR3 is CASGGKGGLAKNIQYF. This chain joins TRBV7-8 and TRBJ2-4; TCRdb picks TRBD1, but there is no DNA to check that call. Germline CDR1 reads SGHVS; CDR2 reads FQNEAQ. This CDR3 region has 16 residues. Based on the CDR3 plus reference TRBV7-8 and TRBJ2-4, the full variable domain is GAGVSQSPRYKVAKRGQDVALRCDPISGHVSLFWYQQALGQGPEFLTYFQNEAQLDKSGLPSDRFFAERPEGSVSTLKIQRTQQEDSAVYLCASGGKGGLAKNIQYFGAGTRLSVL.

The V call is TRBV20-1, the J call TRBJ2-1; TCRdb calls TRBD2, which cannot be checked without DNA. Germline lookup yields CDR1 DFQATT and CDR2 SNEGSKA (reference sequence). The CDR3 length is 16 residues. CDR3 protein: CSASISGRGNYNGQFF.